This TCR beta chain was sequenced during a study of T cell repertoires in cytomegalovirus infection. TCRdb re-called the reads with MiXCR, one entry per CDR3 protein. Of 560,000 or so distinct CDR3 sequences in the sample, about 17% were seen once. The ends lost 7 bases at V and 4 bases at J; junction bases unmatched: 9. The CDR3 consists of 15 residues. Germline values: CDR1 MNHEY, CDR2 SMNVEV (reference sequence). The J gene is TRBJ1-2, the V gene TRBV27; TRBD1 aligns across 10 bases. The specimen sequenced was CD8+ T cells from PBMCs. This sequence originates from a human donor in good health (CMV status not recorded). Some clones in this sample may be carry-over from other donors' samples. DNA of the CDR3: TGTGCCAGCACGGAAACCGGGACAGGGGTCTATGGCTACACCTTC. The encoded protein is CASTETGTGVYGYTF.